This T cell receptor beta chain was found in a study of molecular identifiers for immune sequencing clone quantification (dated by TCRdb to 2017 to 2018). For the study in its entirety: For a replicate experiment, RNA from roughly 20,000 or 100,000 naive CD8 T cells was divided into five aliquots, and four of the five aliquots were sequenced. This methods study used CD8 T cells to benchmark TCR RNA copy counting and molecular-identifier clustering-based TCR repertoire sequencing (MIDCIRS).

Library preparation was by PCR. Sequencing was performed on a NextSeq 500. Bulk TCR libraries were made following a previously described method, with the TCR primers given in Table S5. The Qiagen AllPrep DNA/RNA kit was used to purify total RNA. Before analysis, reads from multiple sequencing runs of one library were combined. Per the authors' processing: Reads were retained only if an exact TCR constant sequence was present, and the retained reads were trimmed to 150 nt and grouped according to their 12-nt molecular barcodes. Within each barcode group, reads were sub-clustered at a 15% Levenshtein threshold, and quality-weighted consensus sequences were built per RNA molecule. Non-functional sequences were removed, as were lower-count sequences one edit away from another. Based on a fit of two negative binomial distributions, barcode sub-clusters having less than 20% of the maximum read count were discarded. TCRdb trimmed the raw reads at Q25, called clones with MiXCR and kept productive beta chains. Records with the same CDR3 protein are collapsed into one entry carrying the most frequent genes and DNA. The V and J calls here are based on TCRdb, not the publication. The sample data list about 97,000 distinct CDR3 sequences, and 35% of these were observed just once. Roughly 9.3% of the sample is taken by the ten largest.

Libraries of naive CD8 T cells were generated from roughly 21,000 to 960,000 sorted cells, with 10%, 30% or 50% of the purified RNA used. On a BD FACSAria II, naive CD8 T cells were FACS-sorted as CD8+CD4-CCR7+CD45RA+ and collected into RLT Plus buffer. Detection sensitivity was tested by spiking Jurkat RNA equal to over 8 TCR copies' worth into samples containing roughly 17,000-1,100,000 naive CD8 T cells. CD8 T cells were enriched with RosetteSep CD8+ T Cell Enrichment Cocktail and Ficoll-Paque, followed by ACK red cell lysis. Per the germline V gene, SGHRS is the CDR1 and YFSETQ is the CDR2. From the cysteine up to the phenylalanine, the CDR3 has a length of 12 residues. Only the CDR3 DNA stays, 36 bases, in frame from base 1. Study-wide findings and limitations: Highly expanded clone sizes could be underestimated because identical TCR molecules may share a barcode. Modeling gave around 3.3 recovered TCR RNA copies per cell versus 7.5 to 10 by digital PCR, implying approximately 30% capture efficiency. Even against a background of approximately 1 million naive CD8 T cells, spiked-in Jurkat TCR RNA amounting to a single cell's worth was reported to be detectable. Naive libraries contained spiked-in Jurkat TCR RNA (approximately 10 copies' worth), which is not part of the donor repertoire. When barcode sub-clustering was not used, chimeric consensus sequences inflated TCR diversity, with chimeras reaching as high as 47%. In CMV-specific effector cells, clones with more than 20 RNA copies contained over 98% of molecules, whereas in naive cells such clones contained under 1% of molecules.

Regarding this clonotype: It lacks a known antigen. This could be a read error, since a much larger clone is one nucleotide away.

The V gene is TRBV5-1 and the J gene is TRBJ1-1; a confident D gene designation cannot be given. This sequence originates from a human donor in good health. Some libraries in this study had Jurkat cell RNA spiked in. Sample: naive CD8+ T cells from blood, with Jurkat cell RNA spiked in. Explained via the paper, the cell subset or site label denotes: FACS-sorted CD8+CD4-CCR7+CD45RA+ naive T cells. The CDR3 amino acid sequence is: CASSFTNTEASF. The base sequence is TGCGCCAGCAGCTTCACCAACACTGAAGCTTCCTTT.